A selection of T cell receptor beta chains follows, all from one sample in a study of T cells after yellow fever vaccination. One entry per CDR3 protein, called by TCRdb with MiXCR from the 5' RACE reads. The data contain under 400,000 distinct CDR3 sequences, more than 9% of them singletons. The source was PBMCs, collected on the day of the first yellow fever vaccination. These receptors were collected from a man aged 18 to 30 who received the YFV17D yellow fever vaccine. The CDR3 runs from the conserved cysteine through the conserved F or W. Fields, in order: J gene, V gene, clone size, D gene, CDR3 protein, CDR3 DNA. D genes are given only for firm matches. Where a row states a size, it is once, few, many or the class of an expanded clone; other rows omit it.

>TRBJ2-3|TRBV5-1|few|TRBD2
CASSPPPGGPDTQYF
TGCGCCAGCAGCCCCCCCCCGGGGGGGCCAGATACGCAGTATTTT
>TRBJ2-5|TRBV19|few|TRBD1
CASSMDRVGQETQYF
TGTGCCAGTAGTATGGACAGGGTGGGACAAGAGACCCAGTACTTC
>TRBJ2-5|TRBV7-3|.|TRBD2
CASSLGVSAGGRQETQYF
TGTGCCAGCAGCTTAGGGGTTTCAGCGGGGGGACGGCAAGAGACCCAGTACTTC
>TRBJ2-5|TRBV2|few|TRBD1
CASSGDRGQYSLETQYF
TGTGCCAGCAGTGGCGACAGGGGACAATACTCGTTGGAGACCCAGTACTTC
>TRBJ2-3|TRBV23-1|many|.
CASITGSSTDTQYF
TGCGCCAGCATTACAGGGTCGAGCACAGATACGCAGTATTTT
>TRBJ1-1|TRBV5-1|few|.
CASSFNAGSTEAFF
TGCGCCAGCAGCTTCAACGCAGGGTCCACTGAAGCTTTCTTT
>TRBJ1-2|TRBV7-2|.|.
CASSSATGYGYTF
TGTGCCAGCAGCTCAGCGACAGGCTATGGCTACACCTTC
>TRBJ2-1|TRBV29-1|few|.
CSGRQGLYNEQFF
TGCAGCGGCAGACAGGGACTTTACAATGAGCAGTTCTTC
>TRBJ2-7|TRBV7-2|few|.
CASSLLGEGAYEQYF
TGTGCCAGCAGCTTACTCGGGGAAGGGGCCTACGAGCAGTACTTC
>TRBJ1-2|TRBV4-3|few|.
CASSQDPQVNYGYTF
TGCGCCAGCAGCCAAGATCCACAGGTTAACTATGGCTACACCTTC
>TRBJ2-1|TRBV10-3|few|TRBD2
CAISESLAGGHEQFF
TGTGCCATCAGTGAGTCTTTAGCGGGGGGGCATGAGCAGTTCTTC
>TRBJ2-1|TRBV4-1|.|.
CASSQSRGQLEQFF
TGCGCCAGCAGCCAAAGCCGGGGGCAACTTGAGCAGTTCTTC
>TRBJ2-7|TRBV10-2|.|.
CASKFGGDRGYEQYF
TGCGCCAGCAAATTCGGGGGGGACAGAGGCTACGAGCAGTACTTC
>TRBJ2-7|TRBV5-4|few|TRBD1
CASSRGQGSGEQYF
TGTGCCAGCAGCCGGGGACAGGGGTCTGGCGAGCAGTACTTC
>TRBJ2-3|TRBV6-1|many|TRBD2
CASSSPLAGGADTQYF
TGTGCCAGCAGCTCACCTTTAGCGGGGGGAGCAGATACGCAGTATTTT
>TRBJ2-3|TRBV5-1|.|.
CASSLLGLPDTQYF
TGCGCCAGCAGCTTGCTAGGGCTCCCAGATACGCAGTATTTT
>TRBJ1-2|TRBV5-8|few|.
CASSLGQRSNYGYTF
TGTGCCAGCAGCTTGGGACAGCGAAGCAACTATGGCTACACCTTC
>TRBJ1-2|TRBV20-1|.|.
CSARAGIDYHTF
TGCAGTGCTAGAGCAGGGATTGATTATCACACCTTC
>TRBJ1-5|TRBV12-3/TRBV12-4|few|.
CASSSQGWDLLHF
TGTGCCAGCAGTTCACAAGGGTGGGACCTCCTACATTTT
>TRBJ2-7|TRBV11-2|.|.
CASSLEGFKSDQYYEQYF
TGTGCCAGCAGCTTAGAGGGGTTTAAGTCGGACCAATACTACGAGCAGTACTTC
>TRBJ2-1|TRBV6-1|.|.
CASSASGSSRNEQFF
TGTGCCAGCAGTGCCTCGGGATCTAGTAGAAATGAGCAGTTCTTC
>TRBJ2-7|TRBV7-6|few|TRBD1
CASTFGQGGYEQYF
TGTGCCAGCACCTTCGGACAGGGGGGGTACGAGCAGTACTTC
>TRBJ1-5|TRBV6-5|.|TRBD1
CASSSRTGGGQPQHF
TGTGCCAGCAGTTCCAGGACAGGGGGAGGTCAGCCCCAGCATTTT